The rows below give T cell receptor beta chains drawn from one sample of a study of T-cell memory formation after mild COVID-19. TCRdb re-called the 5' RACE reads through MiXCR, storing one row per CDR3 protein. Of about 430,000 distinct CDR3 sequences listed, more than 15% were seen once; the top ten hold roughly a fifth. Sequenced sample: PBMCs or a T cell subset sorted from them (not recorded which). Receptors were obtained from a man aged 18 to 30 who had mild COVID-19 (a few samples of this study predate the infection). Cell type and time point are not known. Both conserved end residues are part of each CDR3. D genes are given only for firm matches. For some rows the clone size is stated as once, few or many, or as a class when expanded; others skip it.

>TRBD2|TRBV7-7|few|TRBJ2-5
CASSLDPTSGVETQYF
TGTGCTAGCAGCTTAGATCCGACCAGCGGGGTTGAGACCCAGTACTTC
>TRBD1|TRBV5-1|few|TRBJ1-2
CASSATGTGGFGYTF
TGCGCCAGCAGCGCGACCGGGACAGGGGGCTTTGGCTACACCTTC
>.|TRBV7-2|.|TRBJ2-5
CASSLVWPEQETQYF
TGTGCCAGCAGCTTAGTATGGCCGGAACAAGAGACCCAGTACTTC
>TRBD1|TRBV7-2|few|TRBJ1-6
CASSTAGGYNSPLHF
TGTGCCAGCAGCACCGCAGGGGGCTATAATTCACCCCTCCACTTT
>.|TRBV20-1|.|TRBJ2-3
CSARRGYSSTDTQYF
TGCAGTGCCCGACGCGGATATTCGAGCACAGATACGCAGTATTTT
>.|TRBV5-4|.|TRBJ2-1
CASSLRTWDEQFF
TGTGCCAGCAGCTTGCGGACATGGGATGAGCAGTTCTTC
>.|TRBV7-9|few|TRBJ2-5
CASSPPVWTQETQYF
TGTGCCAGCAGCCCCCCGGTGTGGACACAAGAGACCCAGTACTTC
>.|TRBV28|.|TRBJ2-2
CASSFGVGRGNTGELFF
TGTGCCAGCAGTTTTGGTGTCGGCAGGGGGAACACCGGGGAGCTGTTTTTT
>TRBD1|TRBV3-1|few|TRBJ1-1
CASSHTTGTAEAFF
TGTGCCAGCAGCCATACGACAGGGACGGCTGAAGCTTTCTTT
>TRBD2|TRBV4-1|few|TRBJ2-5
CASSPYRQTSGGPKETQYF
TGCGCCAGCAGCCCCTACCGCCAGACTAGCGGGGGGCCTAAAGAGACCCAGTACTTC
>.|TRBV20-1|few|TRBJ2-5
CSAFSAGASETQYF
TGCAGTGCGTTCTCCGCGGGGGCCTCGGAGACCCAGTACTTC
>.|TRBV20-1|many|TRBJ1-5
CSASGGNQPQHF
TGCAGTGCTAGCGGGGGGAATCAGCCCCAGCATTTT
>TRBD1|TRBV29-1|few|TRBJ2-7
CSAWTGESYEQYF
TGCAGCGCTTGGACAGGGGAATCCTACGAGCAGTACTTC
>.|TRBV29-1|few|TRBJ1-3
CSVGGEGTIYF
TGCAGCGTTGGAGGGGAAGGAACCATATATTTT
>.|TRBV29-1|few|TRBJ2-3
CSVVGQSTDTQYF
TGCAGCGTCGTAGGGCAGAGCACAGATACGCAGTATTTT
>.|TRBV20-1|few|TRBJ2-7
CSALYAYEQYF
TGCAGTGCCCTTTATGCCTACGAGCAGTACTTC
>.|TRBV6-1|.|TRBJ2-7
CASLGGPYEQYF
TGTGCCAGCCTTGGCGGCCCCTACGAGCAGTACTTC
>.|TRBV6-5|few|TRBJ1-1
CASSSYQMNTEAFF
TGTGCCAGCAGCAGTTACCAGATGAACACTGAAGCTTTCTTT
>TRBD2|TRBV11-2|.|TRBJ2-3
CASSLPLGLAGSTDTQYF
TGTGCCAGCAGCCTCCCGCTGGGACTAGCGGGGAGCACAGATACGCAGTATTTT
>.|TRBV5-1|many|TRBJ2-5
CASRPGTPRKETQYF
TGCGCCAGCAGGCCCGGGACCCCTCGCAAAGAGACCCAGTACTTC
>.|TRBV5-1|many|TRBJ1-1
CASSLRPGAYSAMNTEAFF
TGCGCCAGCAGCTTGAGGCCGGGGGCGTATTCAGCTATGAACACTGAAGCTTTCTTT
>.|TRBV4-1|many|TRBJ1-6
CASSQDMGNSPLHF
TGCGCCAGCAGCCAAGATATGGGTAATTCACCCCTCCACTTT
>TRBD1|TRBV27|.|TRBJ1-5
CASSLRTGGSQPQHF
TGTGCCAGCAGTTTACGGACAGGGGGCTCTCAGCCCCAGCATTTT
>TRBD2|TRBV12-3/TRBV12-4|many|TRBJ2-5
CASSSTSGGQETQYF
TGTGCCAGCAGTTCGACTAGCGGGGGACAAGAGACCCAGTACTTC
>.|TRBV29-1|.|TRBJ2-3
CSVETGTDTQYF
TGCAGCGTTGAAACAGGGACAGATACGCAGTATTTT
>.|TRBV7-9|few|TRBJ1-5
CASSYLGPGQPQHF
TGTGCCAGCAGCTACCTCGGCCCGGGGCAGCCCCAGCATTTT
>TRBD1|TRBV7-9|.|TRBJ2-7
CASSTQTGVEQYF
TGTGCCAGCAGCACTCAGACAGGGGTAGAGCAGTACTTC